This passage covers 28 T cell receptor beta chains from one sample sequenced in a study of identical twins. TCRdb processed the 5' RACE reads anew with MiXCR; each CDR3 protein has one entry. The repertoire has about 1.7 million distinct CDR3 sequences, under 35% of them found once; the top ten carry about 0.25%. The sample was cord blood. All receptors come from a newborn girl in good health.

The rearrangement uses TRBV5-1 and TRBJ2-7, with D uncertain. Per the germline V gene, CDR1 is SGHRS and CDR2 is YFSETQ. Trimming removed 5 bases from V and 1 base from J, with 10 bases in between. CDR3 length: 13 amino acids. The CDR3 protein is CASRNLRSYEQYF. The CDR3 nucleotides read TGCGCCAGCAGAAACCTACGATCCTACGAGCAGTACTTC.

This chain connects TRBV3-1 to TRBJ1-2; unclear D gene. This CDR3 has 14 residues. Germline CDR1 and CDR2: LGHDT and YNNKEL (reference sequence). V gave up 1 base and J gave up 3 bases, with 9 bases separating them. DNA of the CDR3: TGTGCCAGCAGCCAAGGTCGAGTAGACTATGGCTACACCTTC. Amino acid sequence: CASSQGRVDYGYTF.

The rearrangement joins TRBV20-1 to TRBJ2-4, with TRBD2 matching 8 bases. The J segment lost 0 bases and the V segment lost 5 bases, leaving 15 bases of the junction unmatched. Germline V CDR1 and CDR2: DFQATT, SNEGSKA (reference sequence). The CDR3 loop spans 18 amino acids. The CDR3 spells CSAGGSRGGPLAKNIQYF. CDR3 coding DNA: TGCAGTGCTGGAGGGTCACGGGGGGGCCCTCTAGCCAAAAACATTCAGTACTTC.

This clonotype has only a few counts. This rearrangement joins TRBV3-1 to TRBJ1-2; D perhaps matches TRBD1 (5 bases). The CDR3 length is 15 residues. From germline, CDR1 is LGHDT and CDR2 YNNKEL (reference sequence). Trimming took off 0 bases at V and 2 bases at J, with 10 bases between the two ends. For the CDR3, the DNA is TGTGCCAGCAGCCAAGACTGGGAGGGGAACTATGGCTACACCTTC. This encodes CASSQDWEGNYGYTF.

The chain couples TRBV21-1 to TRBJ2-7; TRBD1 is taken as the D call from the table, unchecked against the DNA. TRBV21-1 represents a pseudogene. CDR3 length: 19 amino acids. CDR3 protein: CASSKESGRGRTPLYEQYF. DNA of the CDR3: TGTGCCAGCAGCAAAGAATCGGGCCGGGGCAGGACACCCCTCTACGAGCAGTACTTC.

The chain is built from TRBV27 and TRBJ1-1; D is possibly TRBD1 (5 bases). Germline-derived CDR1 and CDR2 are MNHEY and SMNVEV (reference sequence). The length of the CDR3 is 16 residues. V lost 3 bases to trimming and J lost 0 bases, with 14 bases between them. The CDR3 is CASSFRRDPLNTEAFF. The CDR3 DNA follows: TGTGCCAGCAGTTTTCGCCGGGACCCACTGAACACTGAAGCTTTCTTT.

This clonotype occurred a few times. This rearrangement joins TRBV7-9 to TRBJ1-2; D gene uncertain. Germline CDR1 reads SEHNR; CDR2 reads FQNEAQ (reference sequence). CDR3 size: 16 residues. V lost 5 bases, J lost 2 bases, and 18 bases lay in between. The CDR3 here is CASSRPISTPNYGYTF. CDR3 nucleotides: TGTGCCAGCAGCCGCCCAATTTCGACGCCAAACTATGGCTACACCTTC.

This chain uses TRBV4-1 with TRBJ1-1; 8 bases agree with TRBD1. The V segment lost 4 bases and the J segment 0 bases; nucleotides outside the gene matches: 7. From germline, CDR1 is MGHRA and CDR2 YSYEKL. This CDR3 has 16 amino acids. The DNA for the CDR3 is TGCGCCAGCAGCCGCGGACAGGGCCCTATGAACACTGAAGCTTTCTTT. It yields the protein CASSRGQGPMNTEAFF.

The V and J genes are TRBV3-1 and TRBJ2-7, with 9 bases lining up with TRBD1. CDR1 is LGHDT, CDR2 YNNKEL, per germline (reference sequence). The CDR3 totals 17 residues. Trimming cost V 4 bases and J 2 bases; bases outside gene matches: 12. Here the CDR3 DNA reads TGTGCCAGCAGCCCACGACGACCGGGACAGGGCCCCTACGAGCAGTACTTC. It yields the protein CASSPRRPGQGPYEQYF.

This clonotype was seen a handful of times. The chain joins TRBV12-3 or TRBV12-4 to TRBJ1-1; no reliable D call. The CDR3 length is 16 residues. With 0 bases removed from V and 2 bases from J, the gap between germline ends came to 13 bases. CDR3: CASSLARQVTNTEAFF. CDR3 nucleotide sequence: TGTGCCAGCAGTTTAGCGCGCCAGGTCACTAACACTGAAGCTTTCTTT.

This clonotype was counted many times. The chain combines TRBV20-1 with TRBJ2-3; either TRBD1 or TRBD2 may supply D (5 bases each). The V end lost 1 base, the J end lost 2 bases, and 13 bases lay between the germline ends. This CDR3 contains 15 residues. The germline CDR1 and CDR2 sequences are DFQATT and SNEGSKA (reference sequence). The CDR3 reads CSARAPWGPTDTQYF. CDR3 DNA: TGCAGTGCTAGAGCCCCCTGGGGACCCACAGATACGCAGTATTTT.

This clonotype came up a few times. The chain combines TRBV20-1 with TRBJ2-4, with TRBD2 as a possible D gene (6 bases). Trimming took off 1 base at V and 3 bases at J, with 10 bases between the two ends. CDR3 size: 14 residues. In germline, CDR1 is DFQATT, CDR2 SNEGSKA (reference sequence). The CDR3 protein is CSARGARGKNIQYF. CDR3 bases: TGCAGTGCTAGAGGGGCGCGGGGCAAAAACATTCAGTACTTC.

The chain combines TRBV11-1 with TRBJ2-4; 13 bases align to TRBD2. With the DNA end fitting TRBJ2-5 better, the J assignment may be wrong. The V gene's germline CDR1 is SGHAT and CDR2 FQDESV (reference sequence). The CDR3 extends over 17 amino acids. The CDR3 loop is CASSLGGLAGVSETQYF. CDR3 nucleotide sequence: TGTGCCAGCAGCTTAGGTGGACTAGCGGGAGTGTCAGAGACCCAGTACTTC.

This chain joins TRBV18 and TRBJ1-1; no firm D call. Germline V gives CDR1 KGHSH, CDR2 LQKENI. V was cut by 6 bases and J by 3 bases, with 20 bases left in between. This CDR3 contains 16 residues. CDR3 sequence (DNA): TGTGCCAGCTCCTCCGGAGGGCCCGGGTGGGACACTGAAGCTTTCTTT. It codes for CASSSGGPGWDTEAFF.

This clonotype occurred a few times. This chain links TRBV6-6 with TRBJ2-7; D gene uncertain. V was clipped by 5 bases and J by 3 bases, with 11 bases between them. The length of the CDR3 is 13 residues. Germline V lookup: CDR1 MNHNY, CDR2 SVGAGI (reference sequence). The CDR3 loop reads CASSRKADYEQYF. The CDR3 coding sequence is TGTGCCAGCAGTCGGAAAGCAGACTACGAGCAGTACTTC.

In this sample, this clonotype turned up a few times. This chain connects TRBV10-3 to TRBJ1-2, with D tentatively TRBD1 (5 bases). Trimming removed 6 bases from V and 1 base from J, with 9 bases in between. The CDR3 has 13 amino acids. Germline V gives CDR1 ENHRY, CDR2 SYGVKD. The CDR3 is CAIRAGGNYGYTF. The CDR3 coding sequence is TGTGCCATCAGGGCGGGGGGTAACTATGGCTACACCTTC.

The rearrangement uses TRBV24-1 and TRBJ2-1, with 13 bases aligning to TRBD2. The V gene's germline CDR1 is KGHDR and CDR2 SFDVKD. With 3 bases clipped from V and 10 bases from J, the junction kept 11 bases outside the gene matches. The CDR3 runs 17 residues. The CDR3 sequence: CATSDTLQPGLAGEQFF. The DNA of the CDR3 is TGTGCCACCAGTGATACCCTCCAGCCGGGACTAGCGGGAGAGCAGTTCTTC.

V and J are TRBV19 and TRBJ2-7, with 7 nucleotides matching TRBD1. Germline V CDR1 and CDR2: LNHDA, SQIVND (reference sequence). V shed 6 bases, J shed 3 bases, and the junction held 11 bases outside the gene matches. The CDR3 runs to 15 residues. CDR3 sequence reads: CASRIRDRGYYEQYF. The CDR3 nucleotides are TGTGCCAGTAGAATTCGGGACAGAGGATACTACGAGCAGTACTTC.

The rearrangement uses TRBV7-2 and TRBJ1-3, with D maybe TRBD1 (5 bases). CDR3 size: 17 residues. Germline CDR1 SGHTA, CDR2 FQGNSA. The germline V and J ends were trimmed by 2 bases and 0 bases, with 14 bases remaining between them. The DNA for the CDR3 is TGTGCCAGCAGCTTAAGCAGGGAAGGGCACTCTGGAAACACCATATATTTT. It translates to CASSLSREGHSGNTIYF.

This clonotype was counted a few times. The CDR3 spells CASSLRPGVMSAGPNSPLHF. The CDR3 region has the DNA TGTGCCAGCAGTTTACGGCCAGGGGTGATGTCGGCGGGGCCGAATTCACCCCTCCACTTT. The chain employs TRBV12-3 or TRBV12-4 and TRBJ1-6; possibly TRBD1 for D (6 bases). This CDR3 is built from 20 residues. Between the trimmed V and J ends, which lost 2 bases and 7 bases, there was a span of 27 bases.

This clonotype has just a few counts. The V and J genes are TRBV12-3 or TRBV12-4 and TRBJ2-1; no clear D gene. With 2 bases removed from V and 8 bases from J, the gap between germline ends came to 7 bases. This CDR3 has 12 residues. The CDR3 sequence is CASSLLRDEQFF. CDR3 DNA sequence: TGTGCCAGCAGTTTATTAAGAGATGAGCAGTTCTTC.

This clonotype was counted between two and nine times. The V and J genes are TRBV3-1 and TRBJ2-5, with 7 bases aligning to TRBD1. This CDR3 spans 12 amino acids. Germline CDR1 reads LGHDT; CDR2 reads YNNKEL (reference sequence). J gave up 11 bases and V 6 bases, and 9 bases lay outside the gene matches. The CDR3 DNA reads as TGTGCCAGCAGTCAAAACCAGGGGGAGCAGTACTTC. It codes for CASSQNQGEQYF.

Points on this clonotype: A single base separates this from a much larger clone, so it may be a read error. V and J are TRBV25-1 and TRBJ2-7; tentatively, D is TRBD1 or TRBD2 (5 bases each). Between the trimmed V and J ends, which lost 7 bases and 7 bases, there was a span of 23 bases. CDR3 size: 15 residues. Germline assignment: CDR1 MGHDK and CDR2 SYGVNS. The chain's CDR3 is CASTDWGTNNNEQYF. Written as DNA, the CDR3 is TGTGCCAGCACAGATTGGGGGACCAACAACAATGAGCAGTACTTC.

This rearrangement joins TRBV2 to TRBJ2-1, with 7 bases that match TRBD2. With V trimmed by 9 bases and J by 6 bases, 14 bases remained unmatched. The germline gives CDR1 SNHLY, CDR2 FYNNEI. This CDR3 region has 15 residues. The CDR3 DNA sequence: TGTGCCAGTACAAAGCGGGAAATGAGTGGCAATGAGCAGTTCTTC. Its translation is CASTKREMSGNEQFF.

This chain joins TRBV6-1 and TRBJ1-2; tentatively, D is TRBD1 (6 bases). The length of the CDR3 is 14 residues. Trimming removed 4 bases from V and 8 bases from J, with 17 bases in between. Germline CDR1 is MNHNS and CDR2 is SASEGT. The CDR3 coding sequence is TGTGCCAGCAGTGCACACCGGGGGCAGCTAGGCTACACCTTC. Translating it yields CASSAHRGQLGYTF.

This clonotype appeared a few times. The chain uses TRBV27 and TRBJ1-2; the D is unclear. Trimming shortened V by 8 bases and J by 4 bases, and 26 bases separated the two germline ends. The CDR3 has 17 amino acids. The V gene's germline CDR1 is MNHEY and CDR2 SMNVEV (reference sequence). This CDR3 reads CASGPFFPRVTLYGYTF. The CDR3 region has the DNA TGTGCCAGCGGCCCGTTCTTCCCCCGGGTTACTCTCTATGGCTACACCTTC.

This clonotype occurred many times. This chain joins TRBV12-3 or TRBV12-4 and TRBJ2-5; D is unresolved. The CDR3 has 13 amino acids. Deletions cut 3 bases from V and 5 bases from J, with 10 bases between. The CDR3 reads CASSFRAIETQYF. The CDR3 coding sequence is TGTGCCAGCAGTTTTCGGGCTATCGAGACCCAGTACTTC.

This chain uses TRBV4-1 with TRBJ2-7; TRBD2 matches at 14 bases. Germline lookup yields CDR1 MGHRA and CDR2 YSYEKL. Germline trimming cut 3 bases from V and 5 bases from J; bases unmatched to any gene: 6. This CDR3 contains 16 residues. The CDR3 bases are TGCGCCAGCAGCCAGGGGACTAGCGGGAGCTTCCACGAGCAGTACTTC. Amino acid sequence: CASSQGTSGSFHEQYF.